This TCR beta chain was retrieved from a study of OX40 agonist ivuxolimab in advanced cancers. Study in general: A mean age of approximately 58 years, range roughly 23 to 85, was recorded, and approximately 80% were male. Prior anti-PD-1, anti-PD-L1 or anti-CTLA-4 therapy was allowed; around 40% had some.

This clone has just one count. The CDR3 consists of 11 residues. The germline CDR1 and CDR2 sequences are SQVTM and ANQGSEA. The V gene end was trimmed by 7 bases and the J gene end by 7 bases; junction bases not matched to a gene: 2. Assay: immunoSEQ multiplex PCR; the TCRdb copy retains only in-frame clones and omits some. The sample has 100,000 to 120,000 clones, over 85% seen once. The material was CD4+ or CD8+ T cells sorted from blood, obtained in a trial of the OX40 agonist ivuxolimab. This sequence joins TRBV29-1 and TRBJ1-4; 8 nucleotides agree with TRBD1. The clonotype originates from an adult with an advanced solid tumor such as melanoma, head and neck, liver or kidney cancer. In DNA, the CDR3 is TGCAGCGCTGGACAGGGTGAAAAACTGTTTTTT. This translates into CSAGQGEKLFF. Together with reference TRBV29-1 and TRBJ1-4, the CDR3 gives the full variable domain: SAVISQKPSRDICQRGTSLTIQCQVDSQVTMMFWYRQQPGQSLTLIATANQGSEATYESGFVIDKFPISRPNLTFSTLTVSNMSPEDSSIYLCSAGQGEKLFFGSGTQLSVL.